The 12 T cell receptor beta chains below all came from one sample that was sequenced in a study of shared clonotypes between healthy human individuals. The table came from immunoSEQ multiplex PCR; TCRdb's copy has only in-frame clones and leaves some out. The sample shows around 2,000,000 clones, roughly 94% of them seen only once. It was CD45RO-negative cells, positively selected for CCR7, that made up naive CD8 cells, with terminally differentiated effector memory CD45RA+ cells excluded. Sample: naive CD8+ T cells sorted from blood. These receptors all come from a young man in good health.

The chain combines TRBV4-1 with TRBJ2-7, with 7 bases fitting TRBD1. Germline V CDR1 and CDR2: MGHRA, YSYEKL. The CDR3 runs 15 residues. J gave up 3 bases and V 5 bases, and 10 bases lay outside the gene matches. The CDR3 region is CASSYRGTVDYEQYF. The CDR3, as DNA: TGCGCCAGCAGCTATAGAGGGACAGTGGACTACGAGCAGTACTTC.

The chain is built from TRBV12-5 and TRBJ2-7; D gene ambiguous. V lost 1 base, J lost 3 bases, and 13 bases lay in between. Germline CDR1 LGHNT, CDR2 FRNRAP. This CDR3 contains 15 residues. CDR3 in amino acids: CASGLGGMWDYEQYF. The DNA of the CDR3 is TGTGCTAGTGGTTTGGGTGGAATGTGGGACTACGAGCAGTACTTC.

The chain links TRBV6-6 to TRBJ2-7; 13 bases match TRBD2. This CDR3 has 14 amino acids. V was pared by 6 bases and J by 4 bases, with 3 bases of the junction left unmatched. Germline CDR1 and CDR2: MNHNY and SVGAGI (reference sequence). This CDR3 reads CASRVLAGGYEQYF. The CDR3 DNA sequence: TGTGCCAGCAGGGTACTAGCGGGAGGGTACGAGCAGTACTTC.

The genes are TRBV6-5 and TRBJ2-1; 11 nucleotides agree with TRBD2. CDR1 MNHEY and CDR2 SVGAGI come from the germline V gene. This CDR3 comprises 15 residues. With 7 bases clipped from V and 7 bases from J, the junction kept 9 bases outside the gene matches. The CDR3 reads CASTQLAGVINEQFF. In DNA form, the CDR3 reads TGTGCCAGCACCCAACTAGCGGGGGTTATTAATGAGCAGTTCTTC.

CDR3 nucleotides: TGTGCCAGCGAGGTCGAGGGGGACTATGGCTACACCTTC. The encoded protein is CASEVEGDYGYTF. The gene calls are TRBV6-1 and TRBJ1-2, with D perhaps TRBD1 (6 bases). Per the germline V gene, CDR1 is MNHNS and CDR2 is SASEGT. The V end was cut by 8 bases, the J end by 3 bases, with 13 bases between. This CDR3 has 13 amino acids.

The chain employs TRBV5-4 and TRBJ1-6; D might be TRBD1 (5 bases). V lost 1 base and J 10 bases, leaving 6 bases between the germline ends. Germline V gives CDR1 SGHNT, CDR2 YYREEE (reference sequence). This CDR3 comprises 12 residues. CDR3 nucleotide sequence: TGTGCCAGCAGCTTGTGGGACTCACCCCTCCACTTT. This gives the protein CASSLWDSPLHF.

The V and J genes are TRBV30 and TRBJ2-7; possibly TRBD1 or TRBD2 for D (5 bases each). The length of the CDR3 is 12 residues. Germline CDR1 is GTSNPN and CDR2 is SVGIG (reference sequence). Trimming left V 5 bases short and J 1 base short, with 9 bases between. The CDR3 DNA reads TGTGCCTGGGGGGACGCGTCCTACGAGCAGTACTTC. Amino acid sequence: CAWGDASYEQYF.

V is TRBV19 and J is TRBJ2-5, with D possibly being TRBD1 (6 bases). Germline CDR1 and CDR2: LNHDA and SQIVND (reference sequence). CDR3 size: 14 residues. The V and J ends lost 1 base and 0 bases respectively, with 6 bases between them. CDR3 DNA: TGTGCCAGTAGTATAGGGGACAACCAAGAGACCCAGTACTTC. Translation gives CASSIGDNQETQYF.

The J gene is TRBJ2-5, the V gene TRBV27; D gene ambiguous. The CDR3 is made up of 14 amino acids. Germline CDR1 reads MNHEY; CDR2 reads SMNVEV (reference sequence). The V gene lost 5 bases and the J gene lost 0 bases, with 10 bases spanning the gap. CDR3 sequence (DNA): TGTGCCAGCAGTCTCCAACGACACCAAGAGACCCAGTACTTC. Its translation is CASSLQRHQETQYF.

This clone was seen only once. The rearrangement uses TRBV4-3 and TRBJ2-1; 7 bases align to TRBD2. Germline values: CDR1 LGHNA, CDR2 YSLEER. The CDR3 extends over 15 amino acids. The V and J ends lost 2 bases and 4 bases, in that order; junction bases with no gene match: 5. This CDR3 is CASSQLADQYNEQFF. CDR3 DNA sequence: TGCGCCAGCAGCCAACTAGCGGATCAGTACAATGAGCAGTTCTTC.

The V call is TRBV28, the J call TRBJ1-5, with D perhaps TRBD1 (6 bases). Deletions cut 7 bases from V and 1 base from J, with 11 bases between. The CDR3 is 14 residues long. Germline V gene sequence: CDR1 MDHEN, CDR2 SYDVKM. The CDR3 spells CASTEDRSNQPQHF. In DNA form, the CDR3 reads TGTGCCAGCACCGAGGACAGAAGCAATCAGCCCCAGCATTTT.

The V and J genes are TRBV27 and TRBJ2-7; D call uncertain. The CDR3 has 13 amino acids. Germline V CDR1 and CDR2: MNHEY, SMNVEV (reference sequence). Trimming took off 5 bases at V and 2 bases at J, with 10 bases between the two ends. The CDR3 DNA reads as TGTGCCAGCAGTATAGACCCGGCCTACGAGCAGTACTTC. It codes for CASSIDPAYEQYF.